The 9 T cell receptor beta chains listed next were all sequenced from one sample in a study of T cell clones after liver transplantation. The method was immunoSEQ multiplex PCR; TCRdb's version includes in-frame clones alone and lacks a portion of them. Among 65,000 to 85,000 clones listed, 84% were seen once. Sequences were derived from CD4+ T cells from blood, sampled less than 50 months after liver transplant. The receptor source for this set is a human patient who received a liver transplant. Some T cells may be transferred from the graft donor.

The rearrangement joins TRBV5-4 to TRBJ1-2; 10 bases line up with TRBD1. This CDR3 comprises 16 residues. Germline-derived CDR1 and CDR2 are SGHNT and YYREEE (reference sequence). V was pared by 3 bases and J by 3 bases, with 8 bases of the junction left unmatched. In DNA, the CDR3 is TGTGCCAGCAGCTCAAAAACCGGGACAGGGGACTATGGCTACACCTTC. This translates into CASSSKTGTGDYGYTF.

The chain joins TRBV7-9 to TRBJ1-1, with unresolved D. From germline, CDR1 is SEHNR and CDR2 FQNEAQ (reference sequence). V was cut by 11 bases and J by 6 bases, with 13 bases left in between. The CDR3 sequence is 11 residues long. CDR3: CASSRRAEAFF. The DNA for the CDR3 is TGTGCCTCCTCGCGAAGAGCTGAAGCTTTCTTT.

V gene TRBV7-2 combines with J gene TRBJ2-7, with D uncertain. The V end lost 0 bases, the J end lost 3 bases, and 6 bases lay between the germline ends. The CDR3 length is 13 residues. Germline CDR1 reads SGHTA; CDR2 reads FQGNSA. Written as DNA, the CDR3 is TGTGCCAGCAGCTTAGCTGGCCTCTACGAGCAGTACTTC. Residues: CASSLAGLYEQYF.

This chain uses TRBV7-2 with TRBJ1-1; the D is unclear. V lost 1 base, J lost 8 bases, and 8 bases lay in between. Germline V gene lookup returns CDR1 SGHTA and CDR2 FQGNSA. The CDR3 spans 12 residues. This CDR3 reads CASSLVRVEAFF. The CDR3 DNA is TGTGCCAGCAGCTTAGTCCGCGTCGAAGCTTTCTTT.

CDR3 region: CASSIDEGVTQHF. DNA of the CDR3: TGTGCCAGTAGTATAGATGAGGGAGTGACCCAGCATTTT. The V call is TRBV19, the J call TRBJ1-5; D ambiguous. Germline lookup yields CDR1 LNHDA and CDR2 SQIVND (reference sequence). CDR3 length: 13 residues. The V gene lost 0 bases and the J gene lost 11 bases, with 11 bases spanning the gap.

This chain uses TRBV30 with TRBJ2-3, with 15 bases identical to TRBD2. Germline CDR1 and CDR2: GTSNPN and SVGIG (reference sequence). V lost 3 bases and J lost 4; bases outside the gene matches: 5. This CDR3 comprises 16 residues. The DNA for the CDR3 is TGTGCCTGGAGCCTCGGACTAGCGGGAGGGCCAGATACGCAGTATTTT. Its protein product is CAWSLGLAGGPDTQYF.

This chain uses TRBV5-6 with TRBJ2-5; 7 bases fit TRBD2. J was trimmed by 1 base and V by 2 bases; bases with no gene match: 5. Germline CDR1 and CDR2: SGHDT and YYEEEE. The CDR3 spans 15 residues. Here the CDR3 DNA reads TGTGCCAGCAGCTTTTTCGGGGGGTTCCAAGAGACCCAGTACTTC. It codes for CASSFFGGFQETQYF.

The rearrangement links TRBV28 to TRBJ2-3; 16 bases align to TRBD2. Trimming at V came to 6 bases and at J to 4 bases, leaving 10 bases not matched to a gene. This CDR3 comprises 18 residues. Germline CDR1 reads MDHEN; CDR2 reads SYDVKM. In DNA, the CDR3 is TGTGCCAGCAGGGCTCCGGGACTAGCGGGAGGGCCGGCAGATACGCAGTATTTT. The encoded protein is CASRAPGLAGGPADTQYF.

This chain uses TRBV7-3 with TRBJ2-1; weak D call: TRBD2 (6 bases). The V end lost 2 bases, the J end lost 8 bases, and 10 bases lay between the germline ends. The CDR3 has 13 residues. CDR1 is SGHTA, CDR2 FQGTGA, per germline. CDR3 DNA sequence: TGTGCCAGCAGCTTACGGGAGAACCATGAGCAGTTCTTC. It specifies CASSLRENHEQFF.